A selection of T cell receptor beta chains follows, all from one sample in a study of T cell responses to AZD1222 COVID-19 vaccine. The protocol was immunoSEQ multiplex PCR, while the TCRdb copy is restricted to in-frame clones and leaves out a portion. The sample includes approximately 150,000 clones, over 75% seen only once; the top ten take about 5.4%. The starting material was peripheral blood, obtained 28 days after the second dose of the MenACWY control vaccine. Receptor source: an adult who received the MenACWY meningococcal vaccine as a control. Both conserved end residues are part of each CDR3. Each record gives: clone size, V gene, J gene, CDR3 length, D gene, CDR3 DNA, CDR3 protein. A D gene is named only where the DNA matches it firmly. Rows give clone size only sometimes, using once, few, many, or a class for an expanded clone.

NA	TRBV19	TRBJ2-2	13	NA	TGTGCCAGTCTGATGACGAACACCGGGGAGCTGTTTTTT	CASLMTNTGELFF
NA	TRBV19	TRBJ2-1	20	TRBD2	TGTGCCAGTAGTATCAGATCCGGGACTAGCGGGATGTGGGGGGGTAATGAGCAGTTCTTC	CASSIRSGTSGMWGGNEQFF
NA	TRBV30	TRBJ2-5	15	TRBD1	TGTGCCTGGAGCTTACAGGGAAGACAGGGCGAGACCCAGTACTTC	CAWSLQGRQGETQYF
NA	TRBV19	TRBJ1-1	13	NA	TGTGCCAGTAGTATTGTAATGAACACTGAAGCTTTCTTT	CASSIVMNTEAFF
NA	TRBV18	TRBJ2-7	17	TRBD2	TGTGCCAGCTCACCAAGACTAGCGGGAGCCGGCGCCTACGAGCAGTACTTC	CASSPRLAGAGAYEQYF
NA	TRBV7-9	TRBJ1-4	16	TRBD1	TGTGCCAGCAGCGCCGGACAGGGTGCAACTAATGAAAAACTGTTTTTT	CASSAGQGATNEKLFF
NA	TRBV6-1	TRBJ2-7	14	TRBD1	TGTGCCAGCAGTGAAAACAGGGGGAGAGACGAGCAGTACTTC	CASSENRGRDEQYF
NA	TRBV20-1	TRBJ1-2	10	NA	TGCAGTGCTGACGGGACCCACGGCACCTTC	CSADGTHGTF
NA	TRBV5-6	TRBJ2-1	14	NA	TGTGCCAGCAGCTGGAGGGACGGAAACAATGAGCAGTTCTTC	CASSWRDGNNEQFF
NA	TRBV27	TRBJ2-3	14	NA	TGTGCCAGCAGCCATACGAGGAGCACAGATACGCAGTATTTT	CASSHTRSTDTQYF
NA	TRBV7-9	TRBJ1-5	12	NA	TGTGCCAGCAGCTTAAATCATCAGCCCCAGCATTTT	CASSLNHQPQHF
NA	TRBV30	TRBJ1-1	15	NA	TGTGCCTGGACGGCCGGCGGACCGGTGGGGGGCCGAGCTTTCTTT	CAWTAGGPVGGRAFF
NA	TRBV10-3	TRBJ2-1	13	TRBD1	TGTGCCATCAGGGGACAGGGGGAGAGTGAGCAGTTCTTC	CAIRGQGESEQFF
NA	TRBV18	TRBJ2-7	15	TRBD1	TGTGCCAGCTCACAAAGCGGACAGGGGGCCCACGAGCAGTACTTC	CASSQSGQGAHEQYF
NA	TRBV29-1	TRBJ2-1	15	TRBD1	TGCAGCGTAGACGGGACAGCACTTTCCTACAATGAGCAGTTCTTC	CSVDGTALSYNEQFF
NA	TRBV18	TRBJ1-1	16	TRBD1	TGTGCCAGCTCACCCGGACAGGGGGGGAGAGGCACTGAAGCTTTCTTT	CASSPGQGGRGTEAFF
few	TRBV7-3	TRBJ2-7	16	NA	TGTGCCAGCAGCTTATCGCCGATCAGGGGGGCCTCCGAGCAGTACTTC	CASSLSPIRGASEQYF
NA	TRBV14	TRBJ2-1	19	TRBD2	TGTGCCAGCAGCCAAGGCCTTGGTAGCGGGAGGTTCATATCCAATGAGCAGTTCTTC	CASSQGLGSGRFISNEQFF
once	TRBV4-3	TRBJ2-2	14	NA	TGCGCCAGCAGCCAAGACAGGGACACCGGGGAGCTGTTTTTT	CASSQDRDTGELFF
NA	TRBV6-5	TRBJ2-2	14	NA	TGTGCCAGCAGTTACTCGATCCTAGCGGGGGAGCTGTTTTTT	CASSYSILAGELFF
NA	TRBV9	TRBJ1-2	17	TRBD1	TGTGCCAGCAGCGCTCGGGGACAGGGGTTCTCCAACTATGGCTACACCTTC	CASSARGQGFSNYGYTF
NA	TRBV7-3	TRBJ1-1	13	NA	TGTGCCAGCAGCGCGAACAGCCTCACTGAAGCTTTCTTT	CASSANSLTEAFF
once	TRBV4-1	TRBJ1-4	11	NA	TGCGCCAGCAGCCAAACCGAAAAACTGTTTTTT	CASSQTEKLFF
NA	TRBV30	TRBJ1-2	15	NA	TGTGCCTGGAGCCGCCCGGGCGAAGGTGGCTATGGCTACACCTTC	CAWSRPGEGGYGYTF
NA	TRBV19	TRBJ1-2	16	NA	TGTGCCAGTAGTCCACTAGAGGAACCCGGCAACTATGGCTACACCTTC	CASSPLEEPGNYGYTF
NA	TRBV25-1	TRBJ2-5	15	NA	TGTGCCAGCAGTGCCACGGGTTCCCTCAGAGAGACCCAGTACTTC	CASSATGSLRETQYF
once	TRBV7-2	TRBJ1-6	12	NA	TGTGCCAGCAGCCGGGCGAATTCACCCCTCCACTTT	CASSRANSPLHF
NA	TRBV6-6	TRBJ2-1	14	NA	TGTGCCAGCAACCCAAACAGGGAAGGGGGTGAGCAGTTCTTC	CASNPNREGGEQFF
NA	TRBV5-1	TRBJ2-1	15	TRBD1	TGCGCCAGCAGCTTAGGGACAGGGAGTTTCAATGAGCAGTTCTTC	CASSLGTGSFNEQFF
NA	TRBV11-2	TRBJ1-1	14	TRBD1	TGTGCCAGCAGCTGGGGGACAGGGGGCACTGAAGCTTTCTTT	CASSWGTGGTEAFF
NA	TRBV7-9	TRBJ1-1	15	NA	TGTGCCAGCAGCTTAGCTCAGGGAATGAACACTGAAGCTTTCTTT	CASSLAQGMNTEAFF
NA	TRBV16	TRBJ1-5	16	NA	TGTGCCAGCAGCCAACCCCCGCACCGGGGGGTGCAGCCCCAGCATTTT	CASSQPPHRGVQPQHF
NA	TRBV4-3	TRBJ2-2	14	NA	TGCGCCAGCAGCCAAGATTTGAACACCGGGGAGCTGTTTTTT	CASSQDLNTGELFF
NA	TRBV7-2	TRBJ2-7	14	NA	TGTGCCAGCAGCCCTCGCCCCCAACCCTACGAGCAGTACTTC	CASSPRPQPYEQYF
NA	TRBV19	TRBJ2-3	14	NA	TGTGCCAGTAGTATAGGCGGCAGCACAGATACGCAGTATTTT	CASSIGGSTDTQYF
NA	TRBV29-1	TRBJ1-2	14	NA	TGCAGCGTTCGCCCCGGGGCGGCAAAATATGGCTACACCTTC	CSVRPGAAKYGYTF
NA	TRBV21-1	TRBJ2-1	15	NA	TGTGCCAGCAGCGCCCCAGGACAGGGGAATGATGAGCAGTTCTTC	CASSAPGQGNDEQFF
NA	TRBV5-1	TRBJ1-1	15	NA	TGCGCCAGCAGCGCGCAAGTCACAGGGAACACTGAAGCTTTCTTT	CASSAQVTGNTEAFF
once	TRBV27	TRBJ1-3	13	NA	TGTGCCAGCAGTCCCACACAGGGAAACACCATATATTTT	CASSPTQGNTIYF
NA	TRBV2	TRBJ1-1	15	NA	TGTGCCAGCAGTGAAGGTCGCTCCATGAACACTGAAGCTTTCTTT	CASSEGRSMNTEAFF
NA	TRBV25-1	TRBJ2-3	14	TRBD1	TGTGCCAGCAGCCAAACAGGGGGCAGAGATACGCAGTATTTT	CASSQTGGRDTQYF
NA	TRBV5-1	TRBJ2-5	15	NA	TGCGCCAGCAGCTCAAGTATACAGGGCAAAGAGACCCAGTACTTC	CASSSSIQGKETQYF
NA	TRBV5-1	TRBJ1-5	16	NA	TGCGCCAGCAGCCCCACGGGGCCCTATAGCAATCAGCCCCAGCATTTT	CASSPTGPYSNQPQHF
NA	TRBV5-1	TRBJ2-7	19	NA	TGCGCCAGCAGCTTGGCCCCAGTGACACCTCCAAATTTAATCTACGAGCAGTACTTC	CASSLAPVTPPNLIYEQYF
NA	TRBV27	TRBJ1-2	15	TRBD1	TGTGCCAGCAGTCTTCGGGGACAGGGTCGCGGAGGCTACACCTTC	CASSLRGQGRGGYTF
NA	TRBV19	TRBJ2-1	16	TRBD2	TGTGCCAGTCGGAAGCTAGCGGGCAGCTCCTACAATGAGCAGTTCTTC	CASRKLAGSSYNEQFF
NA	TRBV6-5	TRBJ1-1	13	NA	TGTGCCAGCCTCCCCGGGGGGAGGACTGAAGCTTTCTTT	CASLPGGRTEAFF
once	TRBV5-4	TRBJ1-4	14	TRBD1	TGTGCCAGCAGCCAGGGGACAGGGAGTGAAAAACTGTTTTTT	CASSQGTGSEKLFF
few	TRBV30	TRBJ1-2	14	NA	TGTGCCTGGAGTTCCCGAGACATTACGTATGGCTACACCTTC	CAWSSRDITYGYTF
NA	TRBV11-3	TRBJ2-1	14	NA	TGTGCCAGCAGCTTAGTACAGGGAGGAAGTGAGCAGTTCTTC	CASSLVQGGSEQFF
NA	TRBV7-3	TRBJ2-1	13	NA	TGTGCCAGCAGTAAGTCCAGTGACAATGAGCAGTTCTTC	CASSKSSDNEQFF